The source of this T cell receptor beta chain is a study of graft-versus-host responses after intestinal transplantation. The data were produced by immunoSEQ multiplex PCR, yet TCRdb's version contains in-frame clones alone and is incomplete. Here the sample spans about 100,000 clones, approximately 90% being singletons. This clone was recorded only once. Its antigen is not identified. Germline CDR1 is MGHRA and CDR2 is YSYEKL. This CDR3 spans 12 amino acids. Trimming pared 1 base from V and 8 bases from J, leaving 8 bases between. This chain joins TRBV4-1 and TRBJ1-2; D call uncertain. The sample consisted of unstimulated CD8+ T cells sorted from spleen or lymph node cells, taken before intestinal transplant. The sequence came from a human donor who received an intestinal transplant. Here the CDR3 reads CASSQGWRGYTF. The CDR3 nucleotides are TGCGCCAGCAGCCAAGGGTGGAGGGGCTACACCTTC.